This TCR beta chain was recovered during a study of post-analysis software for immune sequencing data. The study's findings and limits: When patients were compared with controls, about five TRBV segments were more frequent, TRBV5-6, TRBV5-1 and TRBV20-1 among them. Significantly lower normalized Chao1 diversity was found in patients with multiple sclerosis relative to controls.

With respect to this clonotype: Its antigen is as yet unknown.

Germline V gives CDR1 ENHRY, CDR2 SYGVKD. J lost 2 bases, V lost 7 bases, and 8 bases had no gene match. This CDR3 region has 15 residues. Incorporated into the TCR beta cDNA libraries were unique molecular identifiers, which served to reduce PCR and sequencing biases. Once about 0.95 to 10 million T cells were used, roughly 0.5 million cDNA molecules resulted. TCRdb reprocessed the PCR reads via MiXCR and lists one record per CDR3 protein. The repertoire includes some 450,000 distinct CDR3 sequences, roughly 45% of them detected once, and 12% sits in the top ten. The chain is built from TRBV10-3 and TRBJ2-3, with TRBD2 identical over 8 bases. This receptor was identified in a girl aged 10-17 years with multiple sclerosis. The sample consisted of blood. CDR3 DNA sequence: TGTGCCATCAATAACGCGGGGGGAAACACAGATACGCAGTATTTT. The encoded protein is CAINNAGGNTDTQYF.